The 3 T cell receptor beta chains in this list originate from one sample, sequenced in a study of beta chain features in type 1 diabetes. Findings and caveats of the study: All four CD4+ subsets of Type 1 diabetes patients contained TCRB CDR3s that were moderately but significantly shorter.

Expressed TCRB transcripts were sequenced after all isolated RNA was converted to cDNA. Using immunoSEQ multiplex PCR, the repertoire was profiled, and TCRdb retains in-frame clones only, with some absent. The sample has 600,000 to 700,000 clones, approximately 13% seen once. These receptors lack a known antigen. Sequenced material: naive CD4+ T cells from blood. The receptors come from a man aged 30-40 years with type 1 diabetes.

CDR3 loop: CASSPSGDQETQYF. In DNA, the CDR3 is TGTGCCAGTAGCCCCAGCGGGGACCAAGAGACCCAGTACTTC. The J gene is TRBJ2-5, the V gene TRBV19, with 7 nucleotides matching TRBD2. Germline CDR1 LNHDA, CDR2 SQIVND (reference sequence). The CDR3 extends over 14 amino acids. After removal of 6 bases from V and 0 bases from J, the junction contained 4 bases not matched to a gene.

As regards this clone: This same CDR3 is encoded by further DNA sequences in the sample. This chain uses TRBV9 with TRBJ1-1; 8 bases map to TRBD1. V gave up 2 bases and J gave up 1 base; unmatched junction bases: 4. The CDR3 is made up of 15 amino acids. Germline CDR1 SGDLS, CDR2 YYNGEE. CDR3 loop: CASSVTGDSNTEAFF. The CDR3 nucleotides read TGTGCCAGCAGCGTGACAGGGGATTCGAACACTGAAGCTTTCTTT. The full variable domain, in which reference TRBV9 and TRBJ1-1 provide the parts outside the CDR3, is DSGVTQTPKHLITATGQRVTLRCSPRSGDLSVYWYQQSLDQGLQFLIQYYNGEERAKGNILERFSAQQFPDLHSELNLSSLELGDSALYFCASSVTGDSNTEAFFGQGTRLTVV.

The table lists this clone with many counts. This CDR3 reads CSVGAGRYNEQFF. CDR3 DNA sequence: TGCAGCGTTGGGGCAGGAAGATACAATGAGCAGTTCTTC. The chain links TRBV29-1 to TRBJ2-1; the D is unclear. This CDR3 has 13 residues. Trimming cost V 4 bases and J 4 bases, with 11 bases left between them. In germline, CDR1 is SQVTM, CDR2 ANQGSEA.